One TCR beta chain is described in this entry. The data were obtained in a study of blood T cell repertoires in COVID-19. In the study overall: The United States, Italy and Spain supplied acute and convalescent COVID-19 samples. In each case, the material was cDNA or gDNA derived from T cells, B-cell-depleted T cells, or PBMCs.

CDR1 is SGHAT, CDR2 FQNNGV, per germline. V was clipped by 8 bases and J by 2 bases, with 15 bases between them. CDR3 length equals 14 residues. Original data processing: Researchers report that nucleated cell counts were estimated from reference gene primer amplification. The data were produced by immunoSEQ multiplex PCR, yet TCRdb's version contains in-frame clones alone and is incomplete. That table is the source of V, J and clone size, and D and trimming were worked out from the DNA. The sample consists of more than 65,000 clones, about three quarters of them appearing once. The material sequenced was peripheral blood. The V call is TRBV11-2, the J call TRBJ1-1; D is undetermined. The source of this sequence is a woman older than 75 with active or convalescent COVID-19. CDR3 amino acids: CASLLDRENTEAFF. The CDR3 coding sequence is TGTGCCAGCCTACTGGACCGGGAAAACACTGAAGCTTTCTTT.